One sample yielded the 5 T cell receptor beta chains listed below, sequenced in a study of T cells in Graves' hyperthyroidism and ophthalmopathy. There were TCR beta CDR3 regions amplified from RNA transcripts. With the HTBI primer set, the TCR CDR3 went through a first round of RT-PCR. TCRdb itself ran the multiplex PCR reads through MiXCR, one entry per CDR3 protein. Of 660,000 or so distinct CDR3 sequences in the sample, around 20% were seen once. The sequenced sample consisted of blood. Receptor source: a man aged 25-45 years with Graves' ophthalmopathy.

The genes are TRBV27 and TRBJ2-5; no definite D call. This CDR3 has 13 amino acids. From germline, CDR1 is MNHEY and CDR2 SMNVEV (reference sequence). Trimming took 8 bases from V and 5 from J, leaving 15 bases between them. CDR3 loop: CASGNGLEETQYF. For the CDR3, the DNA is TGTGCCAGCGGGAACGGGCTCGAGGAGACCCAGTACTTC.

This clonotype was counted many times. This chain links TRBV20-1 with TRBJ1-5; D gene unclear. V was clipped by 3 bases and J by 2 bases, with 8 bases between them. The CDR3 sequence is 13 residues long. Germline CDR1 is DFQATT and CDR2 is SNEGSKA (reference sequence). For the CDR3, the DNA is TGCAGTGCTAGGGGCGGTGGCAATCAGCCCCAGCATTTT. Protein: CSARGGGNQPQHF.

The chain is built from TRBV2 and TRBJ2-3; D unresolved. Per germline, CDR1 SNHLY and CDR2 FYNNEI. V shed 8 bases and J shed 0 bases, with 6 bases lying between them. The CDR3 runs 12 residues. The CDR3, as DNA: TGTGCCAGCGCTAGGAGCACAGATACGCAGTATTTT. Its translation is CASARSTDTQYF.

Ten or more counts support this clonotype. The chain has TRBV6-1 and TRBJ1-4, with a tentative D call TRBD1 (5 bases). This CDR3 comprises 14 residues. Germline lookup yields CDR1 MNHNS and CDR2 SASEGT. Trimming cost V 8 bases and J 3 bases, with 13 bases left between them. CDR3: CASSRGAANEKLFF. In DNA, the CDR3 is TGTGCCAGCTCCCGGGGCGCAGCTAATGAAAAACTGTTTTTT.

Concerning this clonotype: Germline is not matched at one junction end, which may reflect a read error. The chain links TRBV2 to TRBJ2-7; 8 bases fit TRBD1. Germline V CDR1 and CDR2: SNHLY, FYNNEI. This CDR3 is 13 amino acids long. The CDR3 region has the DNA TGTGCCGGCAGGGTTGGACAGGGAGACGAGCAGTACTTC. Residues: CAGRVGQGDEQYF.